Following are 6 T cell receptor beta chains from one sample sequenced in a study of vaccination effects on CD4 cells after COVID-19. Generated by immunoSEQ multiplex PCR, the TCRdb table keeps only in-frame clones and is missing some. The sample lists approximately 30,000 clones, roughly 70% occurring once. Antigen-specific CD4+ T cell clonotypes were called by their expansion after viral peptide-pool culture in ViraFEST. Subsequent to a culture period of less than twelve days, CD4+ T cells were isolated. Participants were vaccinated with two doses of either the BNT162b2 or mRNA-1273 vaccine. The antigens for these receptors are not known. Here the sequenced sample was CD4+ T cells from PBMCs cultured with HCoV-NL63 spike peptides, taken after COVID-19 vaccination. The receptors derive from a human donor who received a COVID-19 vaccine.

The genes are TRBV20-1 and TRBJ2-7; no clear D gene. V gave up 5 bases and J gave up 6 bases, with 11 bases separating them. The CDR3 is 11 amino acids. CDR1 is DFQATT, CDR2 SNEGSKA, per germline (reference sequence). The CDR3 region has the DNA TGCAGTGCTGGAGTAAAGAGCGAGCAGTACTTC. It specifies CSAGVKSEQYF.

V is TRBV27 and J is TRBJ1-2; 9 bases fit TRBD1. Germline trimming cut 8 bases from V and 6 bases from J; bases unmatched to any gene: 10. The CDR3 spans 14 residues. Germline-derived CDR1 and CDR2 are MNHEY and SMNVEV (reference sequence). CDR3 protein: CASGDRATTDGYTF. The CDR3, as DNA: TGTGCCAGCGGGGACAGGGCTACCACGGATGGCTACACCTTC.

This rearrangement joins TRBV6-5 to TRBJ1-5; TRBD1 matches 7 bases. CDR3 length: 15 residues. With V trimmed by 2 bases and J by 2 bases, 3 bases remained unmatched. Germline V gives CDR1 MNHEY, CDR2 SVGAGI. The CDR3 here is CASSYAGTGNQPQHF. Here the CDR3 DNA reads TGTGCCAGCAGTTACGCCGGGACAGGCAATCAGCCCCAGCATTTT.

This clone was counted once. The V call is TRBV10-1, the J call TRBJ1-1; D is unclear. Germline CDR1 reads WNHNN; CDR2 reads SYGVQD (reference sequence). This CDR3 contains 13 residues. Deletions cut 2 bases from V and 1 base from J, with 5 bases between. CDR3 coding DNA: TGCGCCAGCAGTGAGCAACCGAACACTGAAGCTTTCTTT. This encodes CASSEQPNTEAFF.

The V call is TRBV18, the J call TRBJ2-7; D possibly corresponds to TRBD2 (5 bases). This CDR3 is 14 amino acids long. Germline values: CDR1 KGHSH, CDR2 LQKENI. Trimming took off 0 bases at V and 2 bases at J, with 8 bases between the two ends. The CDR3 here is CASSPPRDPYEQYF. In DNA form, the CDR3 reads TGTGCCAGCTCACCACCGAGGGATCCCTACGAGCAGTACTTC.

This clone was seen just once. The CDR3 DNA is TGTGCCAGCAGCTTAGATCGGGCTAGCGGACTTCAGTTCTTC. It yields the protein CASSLDRASGLQFF. This chain uses TRBV11-2 with TRBJ2-1, with TRBD2 identical over 7 bases. The V gene's germline CDR1 is SGHAT and CDR2 FQNNGV. J lost 13 bases, V lost 0 bases, and 9 bases had no gene match. The CDR3 is 14 amino acids.